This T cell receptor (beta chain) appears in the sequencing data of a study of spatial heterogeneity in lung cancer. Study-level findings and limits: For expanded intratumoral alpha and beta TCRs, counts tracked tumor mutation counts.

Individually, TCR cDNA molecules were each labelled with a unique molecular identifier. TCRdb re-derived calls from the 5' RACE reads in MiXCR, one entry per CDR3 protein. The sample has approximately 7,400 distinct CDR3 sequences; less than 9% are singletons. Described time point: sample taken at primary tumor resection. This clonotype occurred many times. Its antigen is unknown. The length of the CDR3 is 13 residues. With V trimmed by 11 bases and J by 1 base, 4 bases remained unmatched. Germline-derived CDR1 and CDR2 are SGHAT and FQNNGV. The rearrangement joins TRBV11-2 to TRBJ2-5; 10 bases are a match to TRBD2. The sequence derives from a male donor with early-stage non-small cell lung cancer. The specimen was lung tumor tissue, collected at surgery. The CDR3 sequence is CAGRTSGQETQYF. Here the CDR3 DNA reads TGTGCCGGCCGGACTAGCGGCCAAGAGACCCAGTACTTC. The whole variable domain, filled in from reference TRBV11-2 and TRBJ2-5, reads EAGVAQSPRYKIIEKRQSVAFWCNPISGHATLYWYQQILGQGPKLLIQFQNNGVVDDSQLPKDRFSAERLKGVDSTLKIQPAKLEDSAVYLCAGRTSGQETQYFGPGTRLLVL.